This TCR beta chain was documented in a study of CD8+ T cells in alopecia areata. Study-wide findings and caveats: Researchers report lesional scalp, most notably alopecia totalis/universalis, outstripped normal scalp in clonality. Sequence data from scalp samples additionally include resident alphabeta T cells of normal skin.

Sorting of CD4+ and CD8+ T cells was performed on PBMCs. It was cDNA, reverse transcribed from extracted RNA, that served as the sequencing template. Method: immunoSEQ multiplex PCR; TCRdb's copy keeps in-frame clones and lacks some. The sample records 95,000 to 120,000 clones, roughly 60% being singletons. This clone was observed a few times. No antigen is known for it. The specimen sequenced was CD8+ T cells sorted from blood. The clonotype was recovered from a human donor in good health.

CDR3 in amino acids: CASSIDRARQPQHF. CDR3 bases: TGTGCCAGCAGCATCGACAGGGCAAGGCAGCCCCAGCATTTT. J is TRBJ1-5 and V is TRBV13; the match to TRBD1 covers 7 bases. The CDR3 spans 14 residues. The germline V gene encodes CDR1 PRHDT and CDR2 FYEKMQ (reference sequence). V was pared by 5 bases and J by 7 bases, with 8 bases of the junction left unmatched.